The next 24 T cell receptor beta chains were all read from a single sample in a study of graft-versus-host responses after intestinal transplantation. Libraries were prepared by immunoSEQ multiplex PCR; TCRdb keeps only in-frame clonotypes and omits some of them. The sample gives tens of thousands of clones, 55% to 70% of which show up once; over 0.9% is in the top ten. Sequences were derived from alloreactive CD4+ T cells from a mixed lymphocyte reaction culture, sampled before intestinal transplant. Documented subset: CFSE-low proliferating T cells sorted from roughly 6-day pre-transplant mixed lymphocyte reaction (GvH or HvG direction). Receptors originate from a human patient who received an intestinal transplant.

CDR3 coding DNA: TGTGCCAGCTCGGCGGGACGGTCCTCCTACGAGCAGTACTTC. Its protein product is CASSAGRSSYEQYF. The V and J genes are TRBV18 and TRBJ2-7, with D possibly matching TRBD2 (6 bases). V was clipped by 6 bases and J by 0 bases, with 12 bases between them. There are 14 residues in the CDR3. CDR1 is KGHSH and CDR2 is LQKENI in the germline V gene.

This clone came up a few times. The chain recombines TRBV5-1 with TRBJ1-1, with 7 bases lining up with TRBD1. CDR3 length: 14 amino acids. Germline loops: CDR1 SGHRS, CDR2 YFSETQ. Trimming removed 4 bases from V and 4 bases from J; junction bases left unmatched: 7. The CDR3 is CASSPRAGGTEAFF. DNA of the CDR3: TGCGCCAGCAGCCCCAGAGCAGGGGGCACTGAAGCTTTCTTT.

The chain is built from TRBV29-1 and TRBJ1-2, with a tentative D call TRBD1 (5 bases). Trimming stripped 4 bases from V and 4 bases from J, with 16 bases between. Germline V lookup: CDR1 SQVTM, CDR2 ANQGSEA. The CDR3 runs to 14 residues. CDR3 sequence: CSVGLTAPSYGYTF. The DNA of the CDR3 is TGCAGCGTTGGACTGACAGCTCCATCCTATGGCTACACCTTC.

The chain joins TRBV4-3 to TRBJ2-1; a possible D gene is TRBD2 (7 bases). Germline V lookup: CDR1 LGHNA, CDR2 YSLEER. The V end was cut by 1 base, the J end by 7 bases, with 14 bases between. CDR3 size: 15 residues. CDR3 sequence reads: CASSQGRGAGNEQFF. The CDR3 DNA follows: TGCGCCAGCAGCCAAGGTCGGGGGGCGGGGAATGAGCAGTTCTTC.

The chain is built from TRBV7-9 and TRBJ2-5; D ambiguous. The V end lost 0 bases, the J end lost 1 base, and 6 bases lay between the germline ends. The CDR3 runs to 14 residues. The germline V gene encodes CDR1 SEHNR and CDR2 FQNEAQ (reference sequence). The DNA of the CDR3 is TGTGCCAGCAGCTTAGCAATAGCCCAAGAGACCCAGTACTTC. It codes for CASSLAIAQETQYF.

Only a few counts were recorded for this clone. The CDR3 reads CASSLVGGVPGELFF. CDR3 in DNA: TGTGCCAGCAGCTTAGTAGGAGGGGTACCCGGGGAGCTGTTTTTT. The V gene is TRBV11-2, the J gene TRBJ2-2, with D perhaps TRBD2 (6 bases). Germline CDR1 is SGHAT and CDR2 is FQNNGV. V lost 1 base and J lost 6, with 12 bases in between. The CDR3 sequence is 15 residues long.

The J gene is TRBJ2-7, the V gene TRBV5-1; the match to TRBD1 covers 9 bases. V lost 4 bases to trimming and J lost 6 bases; unmatched junction nucleotides: 8. This CDR3 contains 14 residues. The V gene's germline CDR1 is SGHRS and CDR2 YFSETQ. The CDR3 DNA is TGCGCCAGCAGCAACCGGGACAGGGCCTCCGAGCAGTACTTC. This sequence encodes CASSNRDRASEQYF.

The genes are TRBV28 and TRBJ2-3; a possible D gene is TRBD2 (5 bases). The CDR3 spans 15 residues. V lost 5 bases, J lost 5 bases, and 17 bases lay in between. Germline loops: CDR1 MDHEN, CDR2 SYDVKM. In DNA, the CDR3 is TGTGCCAGCAGTGTGTGGGCTCCACGGGGAGATACGCAGTATTTT. Protein: CASSVWAPRGDTQYF.

The V call is TRBV6-5, the J call TRBJ1-6, with D tentatively TRBD1 (5 bases). The CDR3 covers 16 residues. Germline-derived CDR1 and CDR2 are MNHEY and SVGAGI. The V and J ends lost 2 bases and 10 bases respectively, with 18 bases between them. The CDR3 nucleotides read TGTGCCAGCAGTTACAAGGGATCAGGGCCTCAATCACCCCTCCACTTT. This translates into CASSYKGSGPQSPLHF.

CDR3 bases: TGCAGCGTTGAAACGGCTAGCGGGGGGGCCAGATACAATGAGCAGTTCTTC. This sequence encodes CSVETASGGARYNEQFF. The genes are TRBV29-1 and TRBJ2-1; 12 bases match TRBD2. CDR1 and CDR2 (germline): SQVTM, ANQGSEA. The CDR3 is 17 residues long. The junction had 9 bases not matched to a gene; V was cut back by 2 bases and J by 4 bases.

There are a few counts of this clone. The genes are TRBV27 and TRBJ2-5, with D perhaps matching TRBD1 (5 bases). CDR1 is MNHEY, CDR2 SMNVEV, per germline (reference sequence). The CDR3 totals 16 residues. The V end lost 6 bases, the J end lost 1 base, and 18 bases lay between the germline ends. The CDR3 sequence is CASSLVGAGRQETQYF. The CDR3 coding sequence is TGTGCCAGCAGCTTAGTTGGGGCAGGGCGCCAAGAGACCCAGTACTTC.

The chain uses TRBV7-2 and TRBJ2-3, with 8 bases identical to TRBD1. The CDR3 length is 15 residues. Germline CDR1 is SGHTA and CDR2 is FQGNSA. After removal of 5 bases from V and 2 bases from J, the junction contained 6 bases not matched to a gene. The CDR3 DNA sequence: TGTGCCAGCAGCCAGAACAGGGGGTCCACAGATACGCAGTATTTT. This encodes CASSQNRGSTDTQYF. Full variable domain (remainder filled in from reference TRBV7-2 and TRBJ2-3): GAGVSQSPSNKVTEKGKDVELRCDPISGHTALYWYRQSLGQGLEFLIYFQGNSAPDKSGLPSDRFSAERTGGSVSTLTIQRTQQEDSAVYLCASSQNRGSTDTQYFGPGTRLTVL.

Comments on this clone: At one end, the junction sequence differs from germline, possibly due to a read error. The gene calls are TRBV7-6 and TRBJ2-5; a possible D gene is TRBD1 (6 bases). The germline V gene encodes CDR1 SGHVS and CDR2 FNYEAQ. This CDR3 is built from 12 residues. CDR3 bases: TGTGCCAGCAGCTGGGGTACAGGGTTTGTAGACTTC. This sequence encodes CASSWGTGFVDF. The entire variable domain, with the rest obtained from reference TRBV7-6 and TRBJ2-5, is as follows: GAGVSQSPRYKVTKRGQDVALRCDPISGHVSLYWYRQALGQGPEFLTYFNYEAQQDKSGLPNDRFSAERPEGSISTLTIQRTEQRDSAMYRCASSWGTGFVDFGPGTRLLVL.

V gene TRBV7-9 combines with J gene TRBJ1-1, with 7 nucleotides matching TRBD1. Germline assignment: CDR1 SEHNR and CDR2 FQNEAQ (reference sequence). The CDR3 contains 15 residues. Trimming cost V 4 bases and J 0 bases; bases outside gene matches: 5. The chain's CDR3 is CASSSRDSMNTEAFF. The CDR3 DNA reads as TGTGCCAGCAGCTCGCGGGACAGCATGAACACTGAAGCTTTCTTT.

In its sample, this clone was seen a few times. The chain joins TRBV5-4 to TRBJ1-2; 10 bases agree with TRBD1. From germline, CDR1 is SGHNT and CDR2 YYREEE (reference sequence). The CDR3 runs to 15 residues. V lost 3 bases and J lost 3; bases outside the gene matches: 5. In DNA form, the CDR3 reads TGTGCCAGCAGCTCACGGGACAGGGGCTACTATGGCTACACCTTC. Protein product: CASSSRDRGYYGYTF. Variable domain in full (rest from reference TRBV5-4 and TRBJ1-2): ETGVTQSPTHLIKTRGQQVTLRCSSQSGHNTVSWYQQALGQGPQFIFQYYREEENGRGNFPPRFSGLQFPNYSSELNVNALELDDSALYLCASSSRDRGYYGYTFGSGTRLTVV.

This clone was counted a few times. The CDR3 DNA reads as TGTGCCAGCACTCAGGGAGGCCCGTACTATGGCTACACCTTC. It encodes CASTQGGPYYGYTF. The V and J genes are TRBV6-1 and TRBJ1-2; D is perhaps TRBD1 (5 bases). Germline V gives CDR1 MNHNS, CDR2 SASEGT. Trimming took 7 bases from V and 3 from J, leaving 15 bases between them. The CDR3 spans 14 residues.

The chain is built from TRBV23-1 and TRBJ2-4; a possible D gene is TRBD1 (6 bases). TRBV23-1 is noted as an ORF with a role that remains uncertain. This CDR3 is 16 amino acids long. V dropped 6 bases and J dropped 3 bases, with 18 bases sitting between them. In nucleotides, the CDR3 is TGCGCCAGCAGCCACAGGGAAGGTTGGGTCAAAAACATTCAGTACTTC. This encodes CASSHREGWVKNIQYF.

The rearrangement uses TRBV2 and TRBJ1-2, with a weak D call TRBD1 (6 bases). Trimming took off 5 bases at V and 4 bases at J, with 14 bases between the two ends. The CDR3 sequence is 14 residues long. CDR1 is SNHLY, CDR2 FYNNEI, per germline. The CDR3 DNA sequence: TGTGCCAGCAGTTCGGCCGGACAGATCTATGGCTACACCTTC. Protein product: CASSSAGQIYGYTF.

This clone has just one count. The genes are TRBV28 and TRBJ2-2, with 8 bases fitting TRBD1. The CDR3 contains 15 residues. J lost 5 bases, V lost 3 bases, and 5 bases had no gene match. Germline CDR1 is MDHEN and CDR2 is SYDVKM. CDR3 DNA sequence: TGTGCCAGCAGTTTCTTACAGGGGGAGACCGGGGAGCTGTTTTTT. This gives the protein CASSFLQGETGELFF.

The chain recombines TRBV6-6 with TRBJ2-7; TRBD1 matches at 7 bases. In germline, CDR1 is MNHNY, CDR2 SVGAGI (reference sequence). The V gene end was trimmed by 4 bases and the J gene end by 2 bases; junction bases not matched to a gene: 8. This CDR3 has 15 residues. CDR3 sequence reads: CASSWGRTGPYEQYF. The CDR3 coding sequence is TGTGCCAGCAGTTGGGGGCGGACAGGCCCCTACGAGCAGTACTTC.

This chain links TRBV30 with TRBJ2-5; 7 bases map to TRBD2. CDR1 is GTSNPN, CDR2 SVGIG, per germline (reference sequence). This CDR3 spans 15 amino acids. J was trimmed by 0 bases and V by 7 bases; bases with no gene match: 11. DNA for the CDR3: TGTGCCTCCCACGCGGGGAGGGAGAACCAAGAGACCCAGTACTTC. Translation: CASHAGRENQETQYF.

The CDR3 DNA reads as TGTGCCAGCAGTTTATCGCAGGGGGCCCGTGGCTACACCTTC. Translated, it gives CASSLSQGARGYTF. The gene calls are TRBV28 and TRBJ1-2; 8 nucleotides match TRBD1. Losses at the gene ends were 1 base for V and 7 bases for J; bases not matched to a gene: 5. Germline CDR1 is MDHEN and CDR2 is SYDVKM. The CDR3 loop spans 14 amino acids.

The V call is TRBV19, the J call TRBJ2-7, with 13 nucleotides matching TRBD2. Germline V gene lookup returns CDR1 LNHDA and CDR2 SQIVND (reference sequence). This CDR3 has 16 residues. The J segment lost 4 bases and the V segment lost 6 bases, leaving 9 bases of the junction unmatched. CDR3 protein: CASSTTGTSGIYEQYF. The DNA of the CDR3 is TGTGCCAGTAGCACCACTGGGACTAGCGGGATTTACGAGCAGTACTTC.

This clone turned up a few times. This chain joins TRBV7-2 and TRBJ1-3; D ambiguous. In germline, CDR1 is SGHTA, CDR2 FQGNSA. The ends were cut back, 4 bases at V and 4 bases at J, with 14 bases in the middle. The CDR3 runs 15 residues. The CDR3 nucleotides are TGTGCCAGCAGCTCGAACTGGACTGACGGAAACACCATATATTTT. It encodes CASSSNWTDGNTIYF.